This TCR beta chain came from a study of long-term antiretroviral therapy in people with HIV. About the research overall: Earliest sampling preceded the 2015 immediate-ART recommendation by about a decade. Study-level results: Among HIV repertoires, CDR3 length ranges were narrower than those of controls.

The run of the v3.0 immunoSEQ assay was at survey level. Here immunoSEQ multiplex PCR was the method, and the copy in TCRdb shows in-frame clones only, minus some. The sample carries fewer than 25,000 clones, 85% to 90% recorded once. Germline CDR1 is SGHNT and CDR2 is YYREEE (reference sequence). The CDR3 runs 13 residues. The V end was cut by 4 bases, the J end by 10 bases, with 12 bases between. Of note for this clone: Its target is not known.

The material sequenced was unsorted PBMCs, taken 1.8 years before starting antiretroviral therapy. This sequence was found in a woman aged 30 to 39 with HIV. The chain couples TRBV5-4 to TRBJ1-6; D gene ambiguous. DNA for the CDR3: TGTGCCAGCAGCCCCATGCGTGGATCACCCCTCCACTTT. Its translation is CASSPMRGSPLHF. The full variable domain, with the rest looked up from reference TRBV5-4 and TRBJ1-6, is ETGVTQSPTHLIKTRGQQVTLRCSSQSGHNTVSWYQQALGQGPQFIFQYYREEENGRGNFPPRFSGLQFPNYSSELNVNALELDDSALYLCASSPMRGSPLHFGNGTRLTVT.